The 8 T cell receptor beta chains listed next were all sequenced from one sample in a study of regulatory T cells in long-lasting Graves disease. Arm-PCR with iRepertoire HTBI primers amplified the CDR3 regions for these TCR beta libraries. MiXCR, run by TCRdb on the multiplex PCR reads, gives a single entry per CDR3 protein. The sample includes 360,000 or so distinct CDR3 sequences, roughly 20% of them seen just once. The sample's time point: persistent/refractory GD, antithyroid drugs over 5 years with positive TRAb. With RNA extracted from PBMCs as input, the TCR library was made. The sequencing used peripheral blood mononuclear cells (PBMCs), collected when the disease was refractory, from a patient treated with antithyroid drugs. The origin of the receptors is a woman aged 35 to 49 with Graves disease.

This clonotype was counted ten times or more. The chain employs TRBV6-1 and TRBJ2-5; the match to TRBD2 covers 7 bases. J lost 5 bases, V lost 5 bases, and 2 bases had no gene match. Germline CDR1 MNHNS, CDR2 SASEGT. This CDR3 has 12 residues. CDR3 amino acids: CASSTRGETQYF. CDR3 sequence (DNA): TGTGCCAGCAGTACGCGGGGGGAGACCCAGTACTTC.

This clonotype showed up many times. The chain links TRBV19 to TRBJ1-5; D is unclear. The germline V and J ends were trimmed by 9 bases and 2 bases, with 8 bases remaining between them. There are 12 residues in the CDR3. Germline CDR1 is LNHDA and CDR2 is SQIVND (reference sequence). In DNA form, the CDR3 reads TGTGCCAGCAGCTTACGCAATCAGCCCCAGCATTTT. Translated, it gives CASSLRNQPQHF. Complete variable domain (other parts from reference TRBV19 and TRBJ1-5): DGGITQSPKYLFRKEGQNVTLSCEQNLNHDAMYWYRQDPGQGLRLIYYSQIVNDFQKGDIAEGYSVSREKKESFPLTVTSAQKNPTAFYLCASSLRNQPQHFGDGTRLSIL.

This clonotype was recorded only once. The CDR3 protein is CASSPTSDGTGNTIYF. The CDR3 DNA reads as TGCGCCAGCAGCCCTACGAGCGACGGAACTGGAAACACCATATATTTT. The chain has TRBV5-1 and TRBJ1-3; D ambiguous. The CDR3 runs 16 residues. V dropped 4 bases and J dropped 2 bases, with 16 bases sitting between them. The germline V gene has CDR1 SGHRS and CDR2 YFSETQ. Complete variable domain (other parts from reference TRBV5-1 and TRBJ1-3): KAGVTQTPRYLIKTRGQQVTLSCSPISGHRSVSWYQQTPGQGLQFLFEYFSETQRNKGNFPGRFSGRQFSNSRSEMNVSTLELGDSALYLCASSPTSDGTGNTIYFGEGSWLTVV.

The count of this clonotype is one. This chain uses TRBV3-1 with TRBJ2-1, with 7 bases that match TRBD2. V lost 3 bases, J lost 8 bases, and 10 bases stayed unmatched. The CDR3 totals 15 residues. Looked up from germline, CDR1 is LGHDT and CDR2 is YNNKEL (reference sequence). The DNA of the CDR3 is TGTGCCAGCAGCCAGGGGTGGGAGGGCGTCGATGAGCAGTTCTTC. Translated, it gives CASSQGWEGVDEQFF.

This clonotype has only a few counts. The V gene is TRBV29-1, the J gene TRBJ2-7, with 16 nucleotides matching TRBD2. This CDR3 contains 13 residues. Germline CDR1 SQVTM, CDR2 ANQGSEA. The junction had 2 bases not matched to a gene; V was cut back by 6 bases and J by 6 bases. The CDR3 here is CSVGLAGGREQYF. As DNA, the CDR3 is TGCAGCGTGGGACTAGCGGGAGGGCGCGAGCAGTACTTC.

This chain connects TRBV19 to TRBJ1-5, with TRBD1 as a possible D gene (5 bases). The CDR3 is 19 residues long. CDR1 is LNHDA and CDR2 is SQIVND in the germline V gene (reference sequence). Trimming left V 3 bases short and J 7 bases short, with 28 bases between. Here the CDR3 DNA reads TGTGCCAGTAGTATGCCCCCGCGGGACGGGCTTTGGGTAAGCCAGCCCCAGCATTTT. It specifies CASSMPPRDGLWVSQPQHF.

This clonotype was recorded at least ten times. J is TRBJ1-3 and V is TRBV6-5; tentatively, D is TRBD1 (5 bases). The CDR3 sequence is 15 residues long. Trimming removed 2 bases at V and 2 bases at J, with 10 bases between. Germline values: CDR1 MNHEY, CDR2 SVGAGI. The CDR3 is CASSYAKGTGNTIYF. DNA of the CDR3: TGTGCCAGCAGTTACGCCAAGGGGACTGGAAACACCATATATTTT.

The CDR3 DNA reads TGTGCCAGCAGTAAGGGAAGCGGGACTAGCGGTATTAGTGAGCAGTTCTTC. The encoded protein is CASSKGSGTSGISEQFF. V and J are TRBV7-3 and TRBJ2-1; 11 bases match TRBD2. Germline V gene lookup returns CDR1 SGHTA and CDR2 FQGTGA. CDR3 length: 17 amino acids. With 6 bases clipped from V and 9 bases from J, the junction kept 16 bases outside the gene matches.